The present T cell receptor (beta chain) was sequenced within a study of spatial heterogeneity in lung cancer. This clonotype was recorded at least ten times. Its antigen is unknown. CDR1 and CDR2 from the germline V gene are MDHEN and SYDVKM. The CDR3 runs to 11 residues. Trimming took 6 bases from V and 5 from J, leaving 7 bases between them. Broader study findings: Higher tumor mutation counts went along with higher counts of expanded intratumoral alpha and beta TCRs. Estimated coverage of tumor T cells was roughly 7% for alpha and 11% to 15% for beta chains.

One entry per CDR3 protein, called by TCRdb with MiXCR from the 5' RACE reads. Of roughly 20,000 distinct CDR3 sequences listed, under 5.5% are singletons. Regarding time point: sample taken at primary tumor resection. The receptor was derived from a male donor with early-stage non-small cell lung cancer. The chain carries TRBV28 and TRBJ1-1; no firm D call. The sequencing here drew on lung tumor tissue, taken at surgery. The CDR3 region has the DNA TGTGCCAGCAGGCTGAGGACTGAAGCTTTCTTT. Translated: CASRLRTEAFF.